This note documents a single T cell receptor (beta chain) sequence. Its target is unknown. This specimen comes from a study of T cell responses to AZD1222 COVID-19 vaccine. Study-level findings and limits: Variant regions that are unmutated are reportedly the target of nearly half of spike-specific TCRs. None of the repertoires were sampled until the peak T cell response had passed. Along spike, vaccine-associated CD4 TCRs were found throughout, with dominance at 160-218 and 743-854.

TCRdb's copy holds only in-frame clones and misses some; the assay was immunoSEQ multiplex PCR. The sample has 150,000 to 160,000 clones; less than 90% are singletons. The length of the CDR3 is 14 residues. The V end lost 1 base, the J end lost 8 bases, and 14 bases lay between the germline ends. Per the germline V gene, CDR1 is LNHNV and CDR2 is YYDKDF (reference sequence). The chain is built from TRBV15 and TRBJ1-2, with a weak D call TRBD1 (5 bases). This sample comprised peripheral blood, obtained after recovery from COVID-19. This clonotype was obtained from an adult who had recovered from COVID-19. The CDR3 DNA sequence: TGTGCCACCAGCAGAGCCACCAACGGGGGGGGCTACACCTTC. It yields the protein CATSRATNGGGYTF.